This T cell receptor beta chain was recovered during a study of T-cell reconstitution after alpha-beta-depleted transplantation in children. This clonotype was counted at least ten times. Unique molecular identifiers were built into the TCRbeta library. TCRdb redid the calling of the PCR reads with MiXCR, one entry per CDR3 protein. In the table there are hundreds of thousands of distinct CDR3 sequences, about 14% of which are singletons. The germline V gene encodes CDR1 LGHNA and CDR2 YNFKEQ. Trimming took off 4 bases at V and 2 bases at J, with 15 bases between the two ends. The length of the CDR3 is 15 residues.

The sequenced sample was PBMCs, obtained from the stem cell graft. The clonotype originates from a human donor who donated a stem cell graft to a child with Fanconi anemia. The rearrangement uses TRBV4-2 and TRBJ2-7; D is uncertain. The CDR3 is CASSRQPNRAYEQYF. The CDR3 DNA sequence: TGTGCCAGCAGCCGACAACCGAACCGCGCCTACGAGCAGTACTTC.